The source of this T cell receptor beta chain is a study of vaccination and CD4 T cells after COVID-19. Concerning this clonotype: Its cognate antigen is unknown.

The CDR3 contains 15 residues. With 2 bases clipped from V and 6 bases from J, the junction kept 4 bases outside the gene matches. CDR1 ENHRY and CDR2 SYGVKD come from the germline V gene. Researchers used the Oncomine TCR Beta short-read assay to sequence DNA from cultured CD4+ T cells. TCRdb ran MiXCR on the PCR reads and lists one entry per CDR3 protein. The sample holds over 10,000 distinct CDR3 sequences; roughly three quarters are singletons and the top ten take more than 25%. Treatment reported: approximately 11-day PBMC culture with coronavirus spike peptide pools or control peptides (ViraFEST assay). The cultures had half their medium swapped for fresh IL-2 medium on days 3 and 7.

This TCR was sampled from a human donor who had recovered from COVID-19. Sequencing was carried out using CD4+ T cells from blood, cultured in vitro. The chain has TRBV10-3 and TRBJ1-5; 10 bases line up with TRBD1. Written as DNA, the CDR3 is TGTGCCATCAGTGAGGGACAGGGGGTCGGTCAGCCCCAGCATTTT. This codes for CAISEGQGVGQPQHF.